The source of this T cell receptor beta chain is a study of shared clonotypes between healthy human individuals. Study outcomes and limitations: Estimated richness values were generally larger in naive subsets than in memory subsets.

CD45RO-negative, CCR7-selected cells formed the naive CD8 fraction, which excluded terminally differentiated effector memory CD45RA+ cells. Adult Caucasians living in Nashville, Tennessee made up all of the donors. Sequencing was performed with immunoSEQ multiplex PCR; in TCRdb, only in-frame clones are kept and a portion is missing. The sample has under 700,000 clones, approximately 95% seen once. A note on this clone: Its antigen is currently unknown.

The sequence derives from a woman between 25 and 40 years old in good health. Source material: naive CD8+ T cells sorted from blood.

CDR3 sequence: CASSEVGYSYEQYF. The CDR3 DNA sequence: TGTGCCAGCAGTGAAGTGGGGTACTCCTACGAGCAGTACTTC. The chain has TRBV6-1 and TRBJ2-7; unclear D gene. The germline V gene has CDR1 MNHNS and CDR2 SASEGT. The CDR3 totals 14 residues. Trimming cost V 1 base and J 0 bases, with 7 bases left between them.